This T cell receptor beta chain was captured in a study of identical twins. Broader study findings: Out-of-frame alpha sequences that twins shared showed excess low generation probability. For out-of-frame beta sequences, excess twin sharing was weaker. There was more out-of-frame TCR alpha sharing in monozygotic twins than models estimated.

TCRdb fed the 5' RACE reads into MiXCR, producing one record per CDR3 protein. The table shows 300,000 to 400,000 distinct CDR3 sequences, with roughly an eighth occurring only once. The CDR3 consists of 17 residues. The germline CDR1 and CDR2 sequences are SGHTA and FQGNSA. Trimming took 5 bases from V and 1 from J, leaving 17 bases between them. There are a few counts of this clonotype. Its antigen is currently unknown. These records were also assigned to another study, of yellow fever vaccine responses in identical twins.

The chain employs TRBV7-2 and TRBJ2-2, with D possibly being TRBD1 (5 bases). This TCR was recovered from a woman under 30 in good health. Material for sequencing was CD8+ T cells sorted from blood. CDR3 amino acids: CASSHFWTPWNTGELFF. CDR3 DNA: TGTGCCAGCAGCCACTTTTGGACACCCTGGAACACCGGGGAGCTGTTTTTT.